This entry lists 8 T cell receptor beta chains sequenced from one sample in a study of cytomegalovirus exposure and HLA in healthy donors (dated by TCRdb to 2016 to 2017). The library was built by means of the immunoSEQ multiplex PCR assay. A mixture of 60 forward primers for TCR Vbeta segments and 13 reverse primers for TCR Jbeta segments was used in the multiplex PCR. TCRdb took this table from immuneACCESS and kept in-frame rearrangements with V and J called. Such tables lack part of the clones; where checked against another copy, unresolved V genes explain under half of the gap, and the rest is unexplained. The sample has about 150,000 clones on record, less than 80% of them singletons. The top ten constitute about 6.8% of the sample. The material sequenced was PBMCs. The receptor source for this set is a man aged 35 to 55 in good health and CMV-seropositive.

This chain uses TRBV7-9 with TRBJ2-2, with D maybe TRBD2 (6 bases). Germline V lookup: CDR1 SEHNR, CDR2 FQNEAQ (reference sequence). Trimming removed 4 bases at V and 5 bases at J, with 14 bases between. The CDR3 is 15 amino acids. In DNA form, the CDR3 reads TGTGCCAGCAGCTCAGTTACGGCGGGAACCGGGGAGCTGTTTTTT. Protein product: CASSSVTAGTGELFF.

This rearrangement joins TRBV5-1 to TRBJ2-7; 8 bases map to TRBD1. The junction had 8 bases not matched to a gene; V was cut back by 3 bases and J by 6 bases. There are 14 residues in the CDR3. CDR1 and CDR2 (germline): SGHRS, YFSETQ. The CDR3 DNA follows: TGCGCCAGCAGCTCAACCGGACAGGGTGGCGAGCAGTACTTC. As protein: CASSSTGQGGEQYF. Together with reference TRBV5-1 and TRBJ2-7, the CDR3 gives the full variable domain: KAGVTQTPRYLIKTRGQQVTLSCSPISGHRSVSWYQQTPGQGLQFLFEYFSETQRNKGNFPGRFSGRQFSNSRSEMNVSTLELGDSALYLCASSSTGQGGEQYFGPGTRLTVT.

The chain recombines TRBV2 with TRBJ1-2; tentatively, D is TRBD1 (6 bases). The length of the CDR3 is 13 residues. Germline loops: CDR1 SNHLY, CDR2 FYNNEI. Trimming shortened V by 8 bases and J by 2 bases, and 12 bases separated the two germline ends. CDR3 region: CASAGTSNYGYTF. For the CDR3, the DNA is TGTGCCAGCGCCGGGACATCGAACTATGGCTACACCTTC.

V gene TRBV7-9 combines with J gene TRBJ2-2; maybe TRBD2 (6 bases). The germline gives CDR1 SEHNR, CDR2 FQNEAQ (reference sequence). With 5 bases removed from V and 3 bases from J, the gap between germline ends came to 13 bases. The CDR3 has 15 amino acids. The CDR3 reads CASSPLGGDTGELFF. The CDR3 DNA reads as TGTGCCAGCAGCCCTCTCGGGGGAGACACCGGGGAGCTGTTTTTT.

This clone turned up a few times. One junction end does not reproduce the germline sequence, and a read error may be involved. V usage is TRBV28 and J usage is TRBJ1-5, with D unresolved. Germline V lookup: CDR1 MDHEN, CDR2 SYDVKM. This CDR3 comprises 16 residues. CDR3 DNA: TGTGGCAGCAAACACTACTCCGGGTCTTTTTATCAGCCCCAGCATTTT. The encoded protein is CGSKHYSGSFYQPQHF.

This chain uses TRBV4-1 with TRBJ1-5; possibly TRBD1 for D (6 bases). Germline V CDR1 and CDR2: MGHRA, YSYEKL. The CDR3 runs 13 residues. Trimming stripped 4 bases from V and 7 bases from J, with 11 bases between. CDR3 in DNA: TGCGCCAGCAGCCGGGACATGGCACAGCCCCAGCATTTT. It yields the protein CASSRDMAQPQHF.

The rearrangement joins TRBV5-6 to TRBJ1-1; unclear D gene. Per the germline V gene, CDR1 is SGHDT and CDR2 is YYEEEE. The CDR3 consists of 13 residues. V was cut by 1 base and J by 0 bases, with 4 bases left in between. The CDR3 reads CASSLLVNTEAFF. The CDR3 bases are TGTGCCAGCAGCTTGCTCGTGAACACTGAAGCTTTCTTT.

The chain recombines TRBV5-4 with TRBJ1-3; a possible D gene is TRBD1 (5 bases). Germline V lookup: CDR1 SGHNT, CDR2 YYREEE (reference sequence). The CDR3 totals 15 residues. V lost 4 bases to trimming and J lost 1 base, with 12 bases between them. For the CDR3, the DNA is TGTGCCAGCAGCAAGGGACTGCCATCTGGAAACACCATATATTTT. Translated: CASSKGLPSGNTIYF. Filled out from reference TRBV5-4 and TRBJ1-3, the complete variable domain reads ETGVTQSPTHLIKTRGQQVTLRCSSQSGHNTVSWYQQALGQGPQFIFQYYREEENGRGNFPPRFSGLQFPNYSSELNVNALELDDSALYLCASSKGLPSGNTIYFGEGSWLTVV.